These T cell receptor beta chains were read from a single sample in a study of CD8 T cells in Susac syndrome. MiXCR, applied by TCRdb to the immunoSEQ multiplex PCR reads, yields one record per CDR3 protein. The sample contains under 70,000 distinct CDR3 sequences, 95% of which appear only once. The specimen sequenced was CD8+ T cells from PBMCs. Receptors originate from a human donor with Susac syndrome. Each CDR3 is given with its conserved first and last residue. Each record gives: V gene, clone size, J gene, D gene, CDR3 protein, CDR3 DNA. The D gene is left open where the match is weak. Only some rows state a clone size, as once, few, many or a class for expanded clones.

TRBV3-1,few,TRBJ2-7,TRBD2,CASSQPGGRSYEQYF,TGTGCCAGCAGCCAACCGGGAGGGCGATCCTACGAGCAGTACTTC
TRBV27,.,TRBJ1-6,TRBD1,CASSLFADRRSPLHF,TGTGCCAGCAGTTTGTTCGCGGACAGGCGGTCACCCCTCCACTTT
TRBV12-3/TRBV12-4,.,TRBJ1-2,.,CASSLAVQTGLYGYTF,TGTGCCAGCAGTTTAGCCGTACAGACAGGTCTCTATGGCTACACCTTC
TRBV2,.,TRBJ2-3,.,CASSEESRTQYF,TGTGCCAGCAGTGAAGAGTCCCGCACGCAGTATTTT
TRBV27,once,TRBJ1-1,.,CASSYGTSEAFF,TGTGCCAGCAGTTATGGGACATCTGAAGCTTTCTTT
TRBV5-1,.,TRBJ2-7,TRBD2,CASSRSGVEQYF,TGCGCCAGCAGCCGTAGCGGGGTCGAGCAGTACTTC
TRBV20-1,.,TRBJ2-4,.,CSARRIDKNIQYF,TGCAGTGCAAGACGAATAGACAAAAACATTCAGTACTTC
TRBV3-1,.,TRBJ1-5,.,CASSQDSAGGNQPQHF,TGTGCCAGCAGCCAAGATTCCGCGGGAGGAAATCAGCCCCAGCATTTT
TRBV5-1,.,TRBJ2-7,TRBD1,CASSLEGTGTTYEQYF,TGCGCCAGCAGCTTGGAGGGGACAGGAACCACCTACGAGCAGTACTTC
TRBV29-1,.,TRBJ1-1,.,CSVDSRGVGAFF,TGCAGCGTTGATAGCCGGGGGGTCGGCGCTTTCTTT
TRBV27,medium-sized,TRBJ2-7,.,CASSLATRQALSYEQYF,TGTGCCAGCAGTTTAGCGACCCGACAGGCCCTCTCCTACGAGCAGTACTTC
TRBV7-9,.,TRBJ2-5,TRBD2,CASSSSGGDSQETQYF,TGTGCCAGCAGCTCTAGCGGGGGGGACTCACAAGAGACCCAGTACTTC
TRBV11-2,few,TRBJ2-3,.,CASSLSGTDTQYF,TGTGCCAGCAGCTTATCTGGCACAGATACGCAGTATTTT
TRBV4-2,.,TRBJ2-1,.,CASSHIGRPNEQFF,TGTGCCAGCAGCCACATCGGACGGCCTAATGAGCAGTTCTTC
TRBV15,.,TRBJ2-2,.,CATSRGRGYNTGELFF,TGTGCCACCAGCAGGGGAAGGGGGTATAACACCGGGGAGCTGTTTTTT
TRBV6-2/TRBV6-3,.,TRBJ2-5,.,CASSPDSWVETQYF,TGTGCCAGCAGTCCTGACAGTTGGGTGGAGACCCAGTACTTC
TRBV7-6,.,TRBJ1-6,TRBD1,CASSPDRVASPLHF,TGTGCCAGCAGCCCGGACAGGGTTGCCTCACCCCTCCACTTT
TRBV30,.,TRBJ2-2,.,CAWSVRVGGYTGELFF,TGTGCCTGGAGTGTAAGGGTCGGGGGATACACCGGGGAGCTGTTTTTT
TRBV11-2,.,TRBJ2-5,.,CASSFGGGETQYF,TGTGCCAGCAGCTTTGGGGGAGGAGAGACCCAGTACTTC
TRBV29-1,.,TRBJ1-2,TRBD1,CSVFTGTGGDGYTF,TGCAGCGTTTTTACCGGGACAGGGGGCGATGGCTACACCTTC
TRBV4-1,.,TRBJ2-1,.,CASRGVSGYNEQFF,TGCGCCAGCAGGGGGGTATCGGGATACAATGAGCAGTTCTTC
TRBV12-3/TRBV12-4,.,TRBJ2-7,TRBD1,CASSPWDSYYEQYF,TGTGCCAGCAGTCCTTGGGACAGCTACTACGAGCAGTACTTC